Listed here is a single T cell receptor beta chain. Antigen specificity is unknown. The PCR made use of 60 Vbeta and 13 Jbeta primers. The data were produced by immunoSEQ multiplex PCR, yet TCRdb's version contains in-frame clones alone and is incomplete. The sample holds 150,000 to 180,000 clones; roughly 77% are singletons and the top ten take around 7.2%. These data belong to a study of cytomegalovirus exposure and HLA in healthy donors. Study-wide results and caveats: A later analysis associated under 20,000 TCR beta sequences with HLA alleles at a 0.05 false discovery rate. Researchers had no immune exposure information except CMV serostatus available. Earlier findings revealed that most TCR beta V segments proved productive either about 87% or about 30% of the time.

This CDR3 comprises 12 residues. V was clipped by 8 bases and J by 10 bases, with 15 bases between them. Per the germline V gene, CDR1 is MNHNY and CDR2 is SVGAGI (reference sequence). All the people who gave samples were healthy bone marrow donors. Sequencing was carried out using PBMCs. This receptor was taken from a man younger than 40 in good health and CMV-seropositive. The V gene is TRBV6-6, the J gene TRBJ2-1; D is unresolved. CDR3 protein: CASRPPGEEQFF. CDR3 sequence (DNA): TGTGCCAGCCGCCCCCCCGGTGAAGAGCAGTTCTTC.